This T cell receptor (beta chain) originates from a study of shared clonotypes between healthy human individuals. Libraries were prepared by immunoSEQ multiplex PCR; TCRdb keeps only in-frame clonotypes and omits some of them. The sample consists of about 640,000 clones, roughly 70% of them appearing once. Sample: memory CD4+ T cells sorted from blood. Indicated subset: CD45RA-negative fraction. This clonotype was sampled from a woman in her twenties or thirties in good health.

The CDR3 loop is CAISAQGGDYEQYF. CDR3 bases: TGTGCCATCTCCGCACAGGGCGGTGACTACGAGCAGTACTTC. J is TRBJ2-7 and V is TRBV10-3, with D maybe TRBD1 (6 bases). V was clipped by 8 bases and J by 3 bases, with 17 bases between them. In germline, CDR1 is ENHRY, CDR2 SYGVKD. This CDR3 is 14 amino acids long.